This T cell receptor beta chain comes out of a study of a mutant IDH1 vaccine in newly diagnosed glioma. Turning to the study itself: Beginning 4-6 weeks after radiotherapy alone, or with temozolomide cycles, vaccination took place. A roughly 62% male, about 40% female split and a mean age of approximately 38 years characterized treated patients. Before enrollment, the patients had been treated with radiotherapy alone, temozolomide alone, or both together. Most of them had received both.

V lost 3 bases, J lost 1 base, and 5 bases stayed unmatched. This CDR3 spans 15 amino acids. The germline V gene has CDR1 SGHDT and CDR2 YYEEEE. With regard to this clone: What it binds is unknown.

Regarding time point: week 47, end of study. Every vaccination contained 300 ug of the mutant IDH1 20-mer peptide and was paired with topical imiquimod. Eight vaccinations went to patients in weeks 1, 3, 5, 7, 11, 15, 19, 23. This table comes from immunoSEQ multiplex PCR, and its TCRdb copy is limited to in-frame clones, with some not included. The sample holds about 90,000 clones, around nine tenths seen once. The material sequenced was PBMCs, taken from a glioma patient whose treatment included an IDH1 peptide vaccine. This sequence originates from a woman aged 45-65 years with glioma. V is TRBV5-6 and J is TRBJ2-5; 8 positions agree with TRBD1. CDR3 loop: CASSYRTGSQETQYF. For the CDR3, the DNA is TGTGCCAGCAGCTATCGGACAGGGTCCCAAGAGACCCAGTACTTC. The full variable domain, with the rest looked up from reference TRBV5-6 and TRBJ2-5, is DAGVTQSPTHLIKTRGQQVTLRCSPKSGHDTVSWYQQALGQGPQFIFQYYEEEERQRGNFPDRFSGHQFPNYSSELNVNALLLGDSALYLCASSYRTGSQETQYFGPGTRLLVL.